The present T cell receptor (beta chain) was sequenced within a study of T cell repertoires in ileal Crohn's disease. Study summary: About 36% were active smokers at surgery; median disease duration was nearly eight years.

From germline, CDR1 is MGHRA and CDR2 YSYEKL. The CDR3 has 15 residues. Generated by immunoSEQ multiplex PCR, the TCRdb table keeps only in-frame clones and is missing some. The sample has 13,000 to 15,000 clones, 78% seen once; the top ten hold around 4.6%. The study's findings and limits: Clonality above 26.8% at surgery always came with endoscopic recurrence. Compared with non-smokers, active smokers at surgery showed more clonal expansions.

Concerning this clone itself: Its antigen is undetermined. At one end, the junction sequence differs from germline, possibly due to a read error.

Eligibility required adulthood, ileal or ileocolonic Crohn's disease and indicated ileocolonic resection. The sequence derives from an adult with Crohn's disease. Material: ileal tissue. The V call is TRBV4-1, the J call TRBJ1-3; the match to TRBD1 covers 7 bases. The CDR3 DNA is TGCGCCAGCAGCCAAGATCTTGGGCAGACAGGGACCCCGAGATTT. This codes for CASSQDLGQTGTPRF.